This T cell receptor (beta chain) appears in the sequencing data of a study of OX40 agonist ivuxolimab in advanced cancers. Regarding the complete study: The costimulatory receptor OX40 (CD134) was targeted by ivuxolimab, a fully human IgG2 agonistic monoclonal antibody. The paper describes the monotherapy dose-escalation part (N of about 52 patients) of the phase I trial of ivuxolimab. Prior anti-PD-1, anti-PD-L1 or anti-CTLA-4 therapy was permitted, and 40% of dose-escalation patients had received checkpoint inhibitors. Among the roughly 52 dose-escalation patients, roughly 20 had hepatocellular carcinoma, 15 melanoma, 9 renal cell carcinoma and 9 head and neck cancer. Peripheral TCRbeta sequencing was intended to test whether TCR sequence diversity was altered and clonal T-cell expansion was caused by ivuxolimab. Intravenous ivuxolimab was administered to patients every 2 weeks at six dose levels: 0.01, 0.1, 0.3, 1.5, 3 and 10 mg/kg. Partial responses were achieved by three dose-escalation patients, of whom one had hepatocellular carcinoma and two had cutaneous melanoma. A male proportion of under 85% and a mean age of 60 years, ranging from about 23 to 90, were recorded for the dose-escalation cohort.

Points on this clone: Its antigen is currently not known. No base quality values were provided; no much bigger clone lies one nucleotide off.

Patients with autoimmune disease history or receiving systemic immunosuppression were excluded from the trial. Peripheral blood for TCR sequencing was collected from all dose cohorts at baseline, on cycle 4 day 1, and on cycle 7 day 1. The samples were taken from a phase I, first-in-human, multicenter, open-label dose-escalation trial of ivuxolimab. Adults with locally advanced or metastatic melanoma, renal cell, hepatocellular, or head and neck squamous cell carcinoma were enrolled in the trial. Before TCR sequencing, CD4+ T cells and CD8+ T cells from peripheral blood were sorted into separate populations. Genomic DNA was isolated from the sorted cells so that the TCRbeta CDR3 region could be sequenced. TCRbeta CDR3 regions were sequenced using the immunoSEQ Assay. TCRdb retrieved this table from immuneACCESS and kept in-frame rearrangements only. Not all clones are present; in checked studies, unresolved V genes account for under half, and no reason is known for the remainder. For this sample the table gives 70,000 to 95,000 clones, of which around 87% were detected only once. Clones ranked in the top ten supply roughly 5.8% of the sample.

The V end gives up 8 bases and the J end 7 bases, leaving 8 bases in the junction not matched to a gene. From the germline V gene, CDR1 is SNHLY and CDR2 is FYNNEI. From the cysteine up to the phenylalanine, the CDR3 has a length of 15 residues. The kept DNA is CDR3 alone, 45 bases in frame from the first base. Broad study findings and their caveats: Which antigens the clonally expanded peripheral T cells were specific for was not determined. In the 0.1-3.0 mg/kg groups, partial responders had among the lowest normalized peripheral clonal expansion, particularly in CD8+ T cells. Low levels of normalized T-cell clonal expansion were also shown by some nonresponding patients. At doses of 0.1 to 3.0 mg/kg, clonal expansion of both CD4+ and CD8+ blood T cells was observed from baseline to week 6. After ivuxolimab, more expanded clones were found on average in CD8+ T cells than in CD4+ T cells.

The V and J segments used are TRBV2 and TRBJ2-2; 12 junctional bases match TRBD1. This specimen was CD4+ or CD8+ T cells sorted from blood, taken in a trial of the OX40 agonist ivuxolimab. The receptor's source is an adult with an advanced solid tumor such as melanoma, head and neck, liver or kidney cancer. The DNA is TGTGCCAGCGAGCCGGGACAGGGGGCCGGCGGGGAGCTGTTTTTT. The resulting protein is CASEPGQGAGGELFF.